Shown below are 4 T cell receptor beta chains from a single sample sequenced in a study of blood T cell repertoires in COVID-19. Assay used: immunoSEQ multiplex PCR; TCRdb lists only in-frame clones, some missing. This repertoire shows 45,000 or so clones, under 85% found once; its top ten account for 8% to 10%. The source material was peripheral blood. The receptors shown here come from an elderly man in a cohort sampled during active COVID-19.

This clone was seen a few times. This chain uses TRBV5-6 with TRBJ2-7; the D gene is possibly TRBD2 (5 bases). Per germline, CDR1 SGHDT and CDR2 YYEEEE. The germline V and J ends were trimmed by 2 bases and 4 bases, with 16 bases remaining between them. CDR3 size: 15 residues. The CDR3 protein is CASSFRGIRSYEQYF. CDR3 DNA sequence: TGTGCCAGCAGCTTTCGAGGGATACGGTCGTACGAGCAGTACTTC.

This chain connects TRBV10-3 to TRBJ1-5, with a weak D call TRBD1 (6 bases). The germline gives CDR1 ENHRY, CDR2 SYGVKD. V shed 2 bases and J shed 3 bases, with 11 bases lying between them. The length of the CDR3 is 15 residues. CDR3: CAISEAGAPNQPQHF. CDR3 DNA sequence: TGTGCCATCAGTGAGGCAGGGGCACCCAATCAGCCCCAGCATTTT.

The CDR3 nucleotides are TGCGCCAGCAGCTCTGGGGGGACGGCGTACGAGCAGTACTTC. This codes for CASSSGGTAYEQYF. The chain uses TRBV5-1 and TRBJ2-7, with D perhaps TRBD2 (6 bases). The V end lost 3 bases, the J end lost 4 bases, and 14 bases lay between the germline ends. Germline values: CDR1 SGHRS, CDR2 YFSETQ. The CDR3 is made up of 14 amino acids.

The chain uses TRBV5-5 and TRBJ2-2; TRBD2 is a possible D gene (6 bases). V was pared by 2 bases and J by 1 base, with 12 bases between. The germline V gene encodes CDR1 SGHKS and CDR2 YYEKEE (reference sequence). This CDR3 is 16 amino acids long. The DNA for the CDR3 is TGTGCCAGCAGCTTTCTGTTGCGGGGGAACACCGGGGAGCTGTTTTTT. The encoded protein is CASSFLLRGNTGELFF.